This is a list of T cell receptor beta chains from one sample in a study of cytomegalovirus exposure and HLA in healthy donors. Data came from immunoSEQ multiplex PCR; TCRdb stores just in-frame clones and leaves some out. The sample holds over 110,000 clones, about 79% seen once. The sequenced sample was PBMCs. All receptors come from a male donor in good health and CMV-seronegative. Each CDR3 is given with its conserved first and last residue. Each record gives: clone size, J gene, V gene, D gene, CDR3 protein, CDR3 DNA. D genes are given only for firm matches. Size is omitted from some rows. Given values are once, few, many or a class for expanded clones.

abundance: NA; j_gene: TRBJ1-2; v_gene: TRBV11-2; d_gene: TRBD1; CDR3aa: CASSLDSGTGVYGYTF; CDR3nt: TGTGCCAGCAGCTTAGATTCTGGGACAGGCGTCTATGGCTACACCTTC
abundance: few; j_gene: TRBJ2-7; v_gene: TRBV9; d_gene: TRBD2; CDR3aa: CASSVGVGTSRVGEQYF; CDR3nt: TGTGCCAGCAGCGTAGGCGTTGGGACTAGCCGCGTGGGAGAGCAGTACTTC
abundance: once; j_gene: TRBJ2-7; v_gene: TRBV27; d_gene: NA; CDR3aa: CASSLSGGFYEQYF; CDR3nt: TGTGCCAGCAGTTTATCGGGAGGATTCTACGAGCAGTACTTC
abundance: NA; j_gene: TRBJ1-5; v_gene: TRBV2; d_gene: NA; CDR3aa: CASSEGQGYSNQPQHF; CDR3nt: TGTGCCAGCAGTGAGGGGCAGGGATATAGCAATCAGCCCCAGCATTTT
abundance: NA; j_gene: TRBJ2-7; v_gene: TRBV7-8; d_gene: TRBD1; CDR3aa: CASSATGTGSHEQYF; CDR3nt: TGTGCCAGCAGCGCCACCGGGACAGGGTCCCACGAGCAGTACTTC
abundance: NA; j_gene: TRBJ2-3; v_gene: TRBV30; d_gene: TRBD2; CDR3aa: CAWSATSGGADTQYF; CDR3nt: TGTGCCTGGAGTGCGACTAGCGGAGGCGCAGATACGCAGTATTTT
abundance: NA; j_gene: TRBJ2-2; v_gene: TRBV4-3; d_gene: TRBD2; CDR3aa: CASSQDDQRTSVTGELFF; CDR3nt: TGCGCCAGCAGCCAAGACGACCAGCGGACTAGCGTCACCGGGGAGCTGTTTTTT
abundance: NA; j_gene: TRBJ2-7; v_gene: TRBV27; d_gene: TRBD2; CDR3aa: CASSFNPAAGVREQYF; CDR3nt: TGTGCCAGCAGTTTTAATCCCGCAGCGGGAGTACGCGAGCAGTACTTC
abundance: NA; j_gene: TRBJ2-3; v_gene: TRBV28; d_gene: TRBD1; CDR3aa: CASSEGTVTDTQYF; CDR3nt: TGTGCCAGCAGTGAGGGGACAGTCACAGATACGCAGTATTTT
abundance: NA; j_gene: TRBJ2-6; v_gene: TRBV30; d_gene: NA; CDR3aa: CAWSFAASGANVLTF; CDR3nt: TGTGCCTGGAGTTTCGCGGCCTCTGGGGCCAACGTCCTGACTTTC
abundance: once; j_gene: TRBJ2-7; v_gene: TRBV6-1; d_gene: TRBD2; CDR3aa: CASSEILAASSYEQYF; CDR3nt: TGTGCCAGCAGTGAAATACTAGCGGCCAGCTCCTACGAGCAGTACTTC
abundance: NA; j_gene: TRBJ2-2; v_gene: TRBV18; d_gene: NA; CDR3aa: CASSPPFGRQDTGELFF; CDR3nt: TGTGCCAGCTCACCACCCTTTGGCAGGCAGGACACCGGGGAGCTGTTTTTT
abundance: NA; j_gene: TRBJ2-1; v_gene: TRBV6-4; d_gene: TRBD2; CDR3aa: CASSDSAGGVNEQFF; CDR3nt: TGTGCCAGCAGTGACTCGGCGGGAGGGGTCAATGAGCAGTTCTTC
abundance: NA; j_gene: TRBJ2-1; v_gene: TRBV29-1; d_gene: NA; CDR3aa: CSVEDYILPNEQFF; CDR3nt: TGCAGCGTTGAAGATTACATTTTACCGAATGAGCAGTTCTTC
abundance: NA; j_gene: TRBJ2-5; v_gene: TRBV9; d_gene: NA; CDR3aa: CASSRAEGLETQYF; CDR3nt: TGTGCCAGCAGTCGAGCGGAAGGCCTGGAGACCCAGTACTTC
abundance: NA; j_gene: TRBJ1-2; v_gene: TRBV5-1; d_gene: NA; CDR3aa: CASSVGGGSYGYTF; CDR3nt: TGCGCCAGCAGCGTTGGGGGGGGATCTTATGGCTACACCTTC
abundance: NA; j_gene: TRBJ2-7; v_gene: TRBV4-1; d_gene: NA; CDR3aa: CASSQAGALPPYEQYF; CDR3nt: TGCGCCAGCAGCCAAGCAGGGGCTTTACCTCCCTACGAGCAGTACTTC
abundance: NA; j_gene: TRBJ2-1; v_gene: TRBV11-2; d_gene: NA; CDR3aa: CASSLAAHWQGYNEQFF; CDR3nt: TGTGCCAGCAGCTTAGCCGCTCATTGGCAGGGGTACAATGAGCAGTTCTTC
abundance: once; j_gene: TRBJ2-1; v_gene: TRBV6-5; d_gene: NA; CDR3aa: CASSYGPNNEQFF; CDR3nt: TGTGCCAGCAGTTACGGGCCTAACAATGAGCAGTTCTTC
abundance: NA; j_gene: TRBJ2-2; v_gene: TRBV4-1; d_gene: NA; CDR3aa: CASSLDPGANTGELFF; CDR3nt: TGCGCCAGCAGCCTAGACCCGGGGGCGAACACCGGGGAGCTGTTTTTT
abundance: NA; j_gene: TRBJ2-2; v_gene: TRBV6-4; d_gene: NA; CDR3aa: CASSTTNTGELFF; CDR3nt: TGTGCCAGCAGTACTACGAACACCGGGGAGCTGTTTTTT
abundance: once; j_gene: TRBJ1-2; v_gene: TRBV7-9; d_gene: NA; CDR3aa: CASSLRTNYGYTF; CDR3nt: TGTGCCAGCAGCTTACGGACAAACTATGGCTACACCTTC
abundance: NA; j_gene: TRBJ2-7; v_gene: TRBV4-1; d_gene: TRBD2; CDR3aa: CASSQVLAGESEQYF; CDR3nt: TGCGCCAGCAGCCAAGTACTAGCGGGAGAATCCGAGCAGTACTTC
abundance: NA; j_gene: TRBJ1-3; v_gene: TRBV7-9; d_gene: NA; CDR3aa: CASSLAPRFSGNTIYF; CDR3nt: TGTGCCAGCAGCTTAGCCCCGCGGTTCTCTGGAAACACCATATATTTT
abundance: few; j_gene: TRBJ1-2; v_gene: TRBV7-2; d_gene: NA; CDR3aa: CASSLDRGGYGYTF; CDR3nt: TGTGCCAGCAGCTTAGATAGGGGGGGCTATGGCTACACCTTC
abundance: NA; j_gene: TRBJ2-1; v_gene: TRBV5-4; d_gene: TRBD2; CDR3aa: CASKQSGSPNEQFF; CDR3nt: TGTGCCAGCAAACAAAGCGGGAGCCCCAATGAGCAGTTCTTC
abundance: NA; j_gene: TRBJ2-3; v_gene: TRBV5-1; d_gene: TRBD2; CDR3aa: CASSLVGLAVTDTQYF; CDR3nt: TGCGCCAGCAGCTTGGTGGGACTAGCGGTCACAGATACGCAGTATTTT
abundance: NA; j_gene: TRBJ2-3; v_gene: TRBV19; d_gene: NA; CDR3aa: CASSIGIGARGDTQYF; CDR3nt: TGTGCCAGTAGTATTGGAATAGGGGCCCGGGGGGATACGCAGTATTTT
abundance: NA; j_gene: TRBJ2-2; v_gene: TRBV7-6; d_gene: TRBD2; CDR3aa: CASSLGAGGPGTGELFF; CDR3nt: TGTGCCAGCAGTCTAGGGGCGGGAGGGCCGGGCACCGGGGAGCTGTTTTTT
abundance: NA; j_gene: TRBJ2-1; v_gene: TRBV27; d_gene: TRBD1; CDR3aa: CASSLVGTGDYNEQFF; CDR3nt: TGTGCCAGCAGTTTAGTGGGGACAGGGGATTACAATGAGCAGTTCTTC
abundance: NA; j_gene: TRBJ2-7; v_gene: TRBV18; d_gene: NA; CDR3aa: CASSPDSASYEQYF; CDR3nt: TGTGCCAGCTCCCCCGACAGCGCCTCCTACGAGCAGTACTTC
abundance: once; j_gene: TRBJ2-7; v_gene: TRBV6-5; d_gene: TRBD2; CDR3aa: CASSYSGTSGYEQYF; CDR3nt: TGTGCCAGCAGTTACTCCGGGACTAGCGGTTACGAGCAGTACTTC
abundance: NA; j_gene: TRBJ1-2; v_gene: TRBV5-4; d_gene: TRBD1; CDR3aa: CASSYDRGYGYTF; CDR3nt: TGTGCCAGCAGTTACGACAGGGGCTATGGCTACACCTTC
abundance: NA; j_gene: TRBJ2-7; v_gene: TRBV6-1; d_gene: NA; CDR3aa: CASSAGQWKVYEQYF; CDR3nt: TGTGCCAGCAGTGCAGGACAGTGGAAGGTTTACGAGCAGTACTTC
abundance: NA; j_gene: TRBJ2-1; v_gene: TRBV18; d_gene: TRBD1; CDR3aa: CASSQMAGQGNEQFF; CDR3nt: TGTGCCAGCTCACAAATGGCGGGACAGGGGAATGAGCAGTTCTTC
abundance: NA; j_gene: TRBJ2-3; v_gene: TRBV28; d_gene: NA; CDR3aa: CASSLVELEGAFRMGSADTQYF; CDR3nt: TGTGCCAGCAGTTTGGTCGAGTTGGAGGGGGCTTTTAGGATGGGAAGTGCAGATACGCAGTATTTT
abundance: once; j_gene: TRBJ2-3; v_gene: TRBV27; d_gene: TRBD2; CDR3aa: CASGASGAEGQYF; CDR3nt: TGTGCCAGCGGGGCTAGCGGGGCCGAGGGGCAGTATTTT
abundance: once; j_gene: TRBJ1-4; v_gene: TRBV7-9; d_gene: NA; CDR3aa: CASSLRGKLDEKLFF; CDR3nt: TGTGCCAGCAGCTTACGGGGGAAACTTGATGAAAAACTGTTTTTT
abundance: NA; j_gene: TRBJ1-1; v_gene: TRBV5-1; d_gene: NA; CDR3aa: CASFGTGEDTEAFF; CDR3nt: TGCGCCAGCTTTGGGACGGGGGAGGACACTGAAGCTTTCTTT
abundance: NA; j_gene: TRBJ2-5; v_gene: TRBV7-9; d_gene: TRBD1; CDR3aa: CASRMGQGAGETQYF; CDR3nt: TGTGCCAGCAGAATGGGGCAGGGGGCGGGTGAGACCCAGTACTTC
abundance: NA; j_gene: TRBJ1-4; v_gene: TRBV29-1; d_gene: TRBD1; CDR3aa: CSGKDRANEKLFF; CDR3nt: TGCAGCGGGAAGGACAGGGCTAATGAAAAACTGTTTTTT
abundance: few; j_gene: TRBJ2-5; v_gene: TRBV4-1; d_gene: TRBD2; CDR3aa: CASSLGLAGTQYF; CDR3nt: TGCGCCAGCAGCCTTGGACTAGCTGGGACCCAGTACTTC
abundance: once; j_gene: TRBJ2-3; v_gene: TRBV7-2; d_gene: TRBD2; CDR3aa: CASGWVTSGNTQYF; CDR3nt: TGTGCCAGCGGGTGGGTCACTAGCGGGAATACGCAGTATTTT
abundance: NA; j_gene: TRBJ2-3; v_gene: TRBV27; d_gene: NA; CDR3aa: CASGSGMWGTDTQYF; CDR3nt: TGTGCCAGCGGGTCGGGGATGTGGGGCACAGATACGCAGTATTTT
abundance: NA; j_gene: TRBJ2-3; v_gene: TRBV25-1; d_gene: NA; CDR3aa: CASSESGQRGDTQYF; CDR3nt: TGTGCCAGCAGTGAATCAGGTCAACGGGGAGATACGCAGTATTTT
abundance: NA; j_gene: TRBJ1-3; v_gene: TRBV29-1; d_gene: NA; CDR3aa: CSVRSSNTIYF; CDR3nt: TGCAGCGTTCGGAGTAGCAACACCATATATTTT
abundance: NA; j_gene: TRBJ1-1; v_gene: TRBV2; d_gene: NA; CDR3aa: CASSESQDTEAFF; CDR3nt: TGTGCCAGCAGTGAATCCCAGGACACTGAAGCTTTCTTT
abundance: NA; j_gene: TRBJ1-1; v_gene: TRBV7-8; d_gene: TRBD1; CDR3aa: CASSLAPGTGGLNTEAFF; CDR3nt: TGTGCCAGCAGCTTAGCGCCGGGGACAGGGGGTTTGAACACTGAAGCTTTCTTT
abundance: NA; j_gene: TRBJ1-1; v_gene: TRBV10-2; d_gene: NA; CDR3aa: CASRPGFLTEAFF; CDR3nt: TGCGCCAGCAGACCAGGGTTCCTCACTGAAGCTTTCTTT
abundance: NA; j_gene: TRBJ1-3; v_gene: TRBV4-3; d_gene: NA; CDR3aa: CASSQVPLSRQGRDTIYF; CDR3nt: TGCGCCAGCAGCCAAGTACCCCTTTCCCGCCAGGGGCGGGACACCATATATTTT
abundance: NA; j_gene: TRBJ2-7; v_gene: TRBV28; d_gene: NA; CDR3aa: CASSWASSYEQYF; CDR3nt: TGTGCCAGCAGTTGGGCCAGCTCCTACGAGCAGTACTTC
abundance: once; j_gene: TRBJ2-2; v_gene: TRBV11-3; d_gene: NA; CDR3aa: CASSPERNTGELFF; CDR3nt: TGTGCCAGCAGCCCGGAGCGGAACACCGGGGAGCTGTTTTTT
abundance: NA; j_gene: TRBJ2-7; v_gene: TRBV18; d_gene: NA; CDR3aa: CASSLRGSQTYEQYF; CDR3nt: TGTGCCAGCTCACTTCGAGGATCTCAAACCTACGAGCAGTACTTC